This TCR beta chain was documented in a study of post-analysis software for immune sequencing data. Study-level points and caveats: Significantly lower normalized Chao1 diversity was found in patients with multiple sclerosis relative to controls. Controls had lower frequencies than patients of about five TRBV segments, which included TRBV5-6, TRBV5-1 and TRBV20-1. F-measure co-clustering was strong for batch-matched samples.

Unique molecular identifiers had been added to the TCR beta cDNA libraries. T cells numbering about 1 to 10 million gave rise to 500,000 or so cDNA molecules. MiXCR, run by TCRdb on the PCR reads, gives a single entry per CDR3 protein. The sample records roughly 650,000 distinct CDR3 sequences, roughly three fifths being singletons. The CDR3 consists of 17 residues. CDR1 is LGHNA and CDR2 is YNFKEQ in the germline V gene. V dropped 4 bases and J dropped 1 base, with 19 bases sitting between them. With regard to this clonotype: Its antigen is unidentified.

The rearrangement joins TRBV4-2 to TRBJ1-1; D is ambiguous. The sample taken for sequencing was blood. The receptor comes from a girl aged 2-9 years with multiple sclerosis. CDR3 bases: TGTGCCAGCAGCCCCCAATTGAGGGCGGGTACGAACACTGAAGCTTTCTTT. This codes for CASSPQLRAGTNTEAFF.